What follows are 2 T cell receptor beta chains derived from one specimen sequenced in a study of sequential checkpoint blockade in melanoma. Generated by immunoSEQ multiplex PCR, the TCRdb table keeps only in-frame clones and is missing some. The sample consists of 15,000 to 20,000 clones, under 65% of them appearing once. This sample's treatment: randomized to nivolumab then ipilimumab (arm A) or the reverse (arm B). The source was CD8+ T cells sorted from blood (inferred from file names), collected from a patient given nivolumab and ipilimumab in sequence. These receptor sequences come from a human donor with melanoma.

CDR3 loop: CASSWRETQYF. In DNA form, the CDR3 reads TGTGCCAGCAGCTGGAGGGAGACCCAGTACTTC. The rearrangement joins TRBV5-6 to TRBJ2-5; D perhaps matches TRBD2 (5 bases). The germline CDR1 and CDR2 sequences are SGHDT and YYEEEE. Trimming pared 3 bases from V and 5 bases from J, leaving 5 bases between. The CDR3 sequence is 11 residues long. The variable domain in full, with the rest retrieved from reference TRBV5-6 and TRBJ2-5, is DAGVTQSPTHLIKTRGQQVTLRCSPKSGHDTVSWYQQALGQGPQFIFQYYEEEERQRGNFPDRFSGHQFPNYSSELNVNALLLGDSALYLCASSWRETQYFGPGTRLLVL.

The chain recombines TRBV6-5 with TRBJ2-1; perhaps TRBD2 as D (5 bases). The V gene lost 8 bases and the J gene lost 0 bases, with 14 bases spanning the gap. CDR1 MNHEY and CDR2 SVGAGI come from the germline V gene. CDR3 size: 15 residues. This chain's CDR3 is CASHFPGDSYNEQFF. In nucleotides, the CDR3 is TGTGCCAGCCACTTCCCCGGGGACTCCTACAATGAGCAGTTCTTC.